This entry lists 16 T cell receptor beta chains sequenced from one sample in a study of shared T cell receptors in the human thymus. Using immunoSEQ multiplex PCR, the repertoire was profiled, and TCRdb retains in-frame clones only, with some absent. The table records hundreds of thousands of clones, more than 75% of them present only once. These same data were also listed under a study on human thymus T cells.

The sample was thymocytes. The receptors shown here come from a boy younger than two with a congenital heart defect.

The genes are TRBV9 and TRBJ2-1, with 7 bases fitting TRBD1. The CDR3 is 15 residues long. Germline lookup yields CDR1 SGDLS and CDR2 YYNGEE. Losses at the gene ends were 4 bases for V and 5 bases for J; bases not matched to a gene: 9. The CDR3 is CASSIEGARNNEQFF. DNA for the CDR3: TGTGCCAGCAGCATTGAGGGGGCGCGGAACAATGAGCAGTTCTTC.

V and J are TRBV6-1 and TRBJ1-5; no clear D gene. The CDR3 contains 15 residues. CDR1 is MNHNS, CDR2 SASEGT, per germline. Between the trimmed V and J ends, which lost 2 bases and 6 bases, there was a span of 14 bases. The CDR3 protein is CASSEWEGGIQPQHF. CDR3 coding DNA: TGTGCCAGCAGTGAATGGGAGGGAGGGATTCAGCCCCAGCATTTT.

V and J are TRBV15 and TRBJ1-1, with 9 bases aligning to TRBD1. The germline V gene encodes CDR1 LNHNV and CDR2 YYDKDF (reference sequence). The CDR3 has 15 residues. V gave up 3 bases and J gave up 5 bases; unmatched junction bases: 7. The CDR3 protein is CATSRPDRGQTEAFF. CDR3 sequence (DNA): TGTGCCACCAGCAGGCCGGACAGGGGTCAAACTGAAGCTTTCTTT.

This chain joins TRBV19 and TRBJ2-3; 9 bases are shared with TRBD2. Germline loops: CDR1 LNHDA, CDR2 SQIVND (reference sequence). CDR3 length: 17 residues. With V trimmed by 3 bases and J by 0 bases, 7 bases remained unmatched. The CDR3 loop is CASSMGSGRRSTDTQYF. As DNA, the CDR3 is TGTGCCAGTAGTATGGGAAGCGGGAGGCGGAGCACAGATACGCAGTATTTT.

The rearrangement uses TRBV5-5 and TRBJ1-1; D gene unclear. V lost 4 bases and J 1 base, leaving 11 bases between the germline ends. Germline V gives CDR1 SGHKS, CDR2 YYEKEE (reference sequence). This CDR3 comprises 14 residues. This CDR3 reads CASSLPGRNTEAFF. CDR3 sequence (DNA): TGTGCCAGCAGCCTCCCCGGGAGGAACACTGAAGCTTTCTTT.

The chain recombines TRBV5-6 with TRBJ2-6; unclear D gene. This CDR3 is built from 16 residues. CDR1 SGHDT and CDR2 YYEEEE come from the germline V gene. Trimming removed 0 bases from V and 2 bases from J, with 9 bases in between. The CDR3 loop reads CASSLDSGPGANVLTF. The CDR3 nucleotides are TGTGCCAGCAGCTTGGACTCTGGGCCTGGGGCCAACGTCCTGACTTTC.

The rearrangement joins TRBV2 to TRBJ1-3; D call uncertain. V was shortened by 5 bases and J by 0 bases, with 8 bases between the two germline ends. Germline loops: CDR1 SNHLY, CDR2 FYNNEI. CDR3 length equals 14 residues. The CDR3 here is CASSNGLSGNTIYF. CDR3 sequence (DNA): TGTGCCAGCAGTAATGGGCTCTCTGGAAACACCATATATTTT. Full variable domain (outside the CDR3, taken from reference TRBV2 and TRBJ1-3): EPEVTQTPSHQVTQMGQEVILRCVPISNHLYFYWYRQILGQKVEFLVSFYNNEISEKSEIFDDQFSVERPDGSNFTLKIRSTKLEDSAMYFCASSNGLSGNTIYFGEGSWLTVV.

The chain has TRBV27 and TRBJ1-4, with TRBD1 as a possible D gene (5 bases). The germline V gene has CDR1 MNHEY and CDR2 SMNVEV (reference sequence). V was clipped by 3 bases and J by 3 bases, with 11 bases between them. The CDR3 covers 15 residues. CDR3 loop: CASSFSARANEKLFF. The CDR3 nucleotides are TGTGCCAGCAGTTTCTCGGCCAGGGCTAATGAAAAACTGTTTTTT.

The chain couples TRBV28 to TRBJ2-1; D is unresolved. The CDR3 sequence is 15 residues long. Germline CDR1 and CDR2: MDHEN and SYDVKM. Trimming cost V 5 bases and J 2 bases, with 13 bases left between them. DNA of the CDR3: TGTGCCAGCAGTAATAAAGACAACGCCTACAATGAGCAGTTCTTC. Translating gives CASSNKDNAYNEQFF.

This sequence joins TRBV5-1 and TRBJ1-1, with TRBD1 as a possible D gene (6 bases). CDR3 size: 18 residues. Trimming pared 1 base from V and 6 bases from J, leaving 25 bases between. In germline, CDR1 is SGHRS, CDR2 YFSETQ. Here the CDR3 reads CASSLRYQGMSYRAEAFF. CDR3 sequence (DNA): TGCGCCAGCAGCTTGCGATACCAGGGGATGAGTTATAGGGCTGAAGCTTTCTTT.

The genes are TRBV10-3 and TRBJ2-5, with TRBD1 matching 12 bases. J lost 5 bases, V lost 2 bases, and 12 bases had no gene match. Germline CDR1 ENHRY, CDR2 SYGVKD. The CDR3 has 18 amino acids. In DNA, the CDR3 is TGTGCCATCAGTGAGCCGGGACAGGGGGCAAATGTTTCGGAGACCCAGTACTTC. Translated: CAISEPGQGANVSETQYF.

The sample holds one count of this clone. The rearrangement links TRBV18 to TRBJ2-5; 7 bases are shared with TRBD1. The CDR3 covers 14 residues. CDR1 is KGHSH, CDR2 LQKENI, per germline. J gave up 4 bases and V 7 bases, and 9 bases lay outside the gene matches. CDR3 residues: CASCPRGTGETQYF. For the CDR3, the DNA is TGTGCCAGCTGCCCCAGGGGGACGGGAGAGACCCAGTACTTC.

This chain links TRBV4-3 with TRBJ2-1; maybe TRBD2 (6 bases). The CDR3 contains 13 residues. Germline loops: CDR1 LGHNA, CDR2 YSLEER. Trimming removed 0 bases at V and 10 bases at J, with 10 bases between. This CDR3 is CASSQDDSGEQFF. CDR3 DNA: TGCGCCAGCAGCCAAGATGACAGCGGGGAGCAGTTCTTC.

V usage is TRBV28 and J usage is TRBJ2-3; 7 bases fit TRBD1. Per germline, CDR1 MDHEN and CDR2 SYDVKM. The CDR3 spans 15 residues. V gave up 6 bases and J gave up 0 bases; unmatched junction bases: 6. CDR3 DNA: TGTGCCAGCAGCCGTACAGGGGCTAGCACAGATACGCAGTATTTT. Its protein is CASSRTGASTDTQYF.

J is TRBJ2-3 and V is TRBV5-1; tentative D call: TRBD2 (5 bases). The length of the CDR3 is 16 residues. Trimming cost V 7 bases and J 2 bases, with 20 bases left between them. Germline CDR1 SGHRS, CDR2 YFSETQ. The CDR3 DNA is TGCGCCAGCCTGGATGGGCGGGCGCAAGTCACAGATACGCAGTATTTT. This encodes CASLDGRAQVTDTQYF.

This chain joins TRBV27 and TRBJ1-1; no clear D. Germline-derived CDR1 and CDR2 are MNHEY and SMNVEV (reference sequence). V was clipped by 3 bases and J by 5 bases, with 13 bases between them. The CDR3 sequence is 14 residues long. CDR3: CASSLRVGWTEAFF. CDR3 sequence (DNA): TGTGCCAGCAGTTTGAGGGTGGGATGGACTGAAGCTTTCTTT.